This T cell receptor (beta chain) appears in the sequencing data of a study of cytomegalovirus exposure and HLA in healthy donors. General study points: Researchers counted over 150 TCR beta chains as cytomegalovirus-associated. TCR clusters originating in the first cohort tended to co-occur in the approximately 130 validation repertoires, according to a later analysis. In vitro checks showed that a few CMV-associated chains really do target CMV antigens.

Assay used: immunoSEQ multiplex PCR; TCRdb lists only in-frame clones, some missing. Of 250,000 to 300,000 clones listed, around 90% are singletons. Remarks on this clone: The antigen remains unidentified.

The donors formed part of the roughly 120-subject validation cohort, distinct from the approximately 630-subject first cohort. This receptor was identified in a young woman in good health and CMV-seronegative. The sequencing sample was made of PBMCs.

This chain's CDR3 is CASSWQAENTEAFF. The CDR3 DNA reads as TGTGCCAGCAGTTGGCAGGCAGAGAACACTGAAGCTTTCTTT. The chain uses TRBV27 and TRBJ1-1; D is ambiguous. Per germline, CDR1 MNHEY and CDR2 SMNVEV (reference sequence). CDR3 length equals 14 residues. Trimming took off 4 bases at V and 1 base at J, with 10 bases between the two ends.